This T cell receptor beta chain derives from a study of T cell repertoires in ileal Crohn's disease. Sequenced by immunoSEQ multiplex PCR; TCRdb stores in-frame clones only, minus some. Of approximately 3,500 clones detected, approximately 91% appear once; the ten largest clones hold roughly 4.7%. CDR3 length: 14 residues. V shed 7 bases and J 5 bases; nucleotides not matched to a gene: 8. Germline-derived CDR1 and CDR2 are SGHVS and FQNEAQ. The sequenced sample consisted of ileal tissue. The chain is built from TRBV7-8 and TRBJ1-1; 9 nucleotides line up with TRBD1. This sequence was found in an adult with Crohn's disease. The CDR3 loop reads CASTSGTGRTEAFF. The CDR3 DNA follows: TGTGCCAGCACCTCGGGGACAGGGAGGACTGAAGCTTTCTTT. The whole variable domain, remainder taken from reference TRBV7-8 and TRBJ1-1, is GAGVSQSPRYKVAKRGQDVALRCDPISGHVSLFWYQQALGQGPEFLTYFQNEAQLDKSGLPSDRFFAERPEGSVSTLKIQRTQQEDSAVYLCASTSGTGRTEAFFGQGTRLTVV.